Each of the 27 T cell receptor beta chains below was sequenced from the same sample in a study of shared clonotypes between healthy human individuals. TCRdb keeps only in-frame clones here, not all; method: immunoSEQ multiplex PCR. This table holds approximately 2,000,000 clones, 80% to 95% found once. Specimen: naive CD4+ T cells from PBMCs. Noted subset: CD45RA+ positively selected. The receptors here all came from a man between 18 and 29 years old in good health. Some clones in this sample may be carry-over from other donors' samples.

The chain recombines TRBV9 with TRBJ2-3; the match to TRBD2 covers 13 bases. The ends lost 5 bases at V and 3 bases at J; junction bases unmatched: 6. Germline CDR1 reads SGDLS; CDR2 reads YYNGEE. The CDR3 extends over 16 amino acids. CDR3 sequence: CASRAGTSGETDTQYF. CDR3 sequence (DNA): TGTGCCAGCAGAGCCGGGACTAGCGGGGAGACAGATACGCAGTATTTT.

Worth noting for this clone: The same CDR3 arises from other DNA sequences in this sample as well. J is TRBJ1-1 and V is TRBV6-5; D remains unclear. Trimming removed 4 bases from V and 0 bases from J, with 9 bases in between. Per germline, CDR1 MNHEY and CDR2 SVGAGI. The CDR3 is 14 amino acids. The CDR3 here is CASSSPGLNTEAFF. CDR3 coding DNA: TGTGCCAGCAGTTCCCCGGGTTTGAACACTGAAGCTTTCTTT.

The J gene is TRBJ2-7, the V gene TRBV10-2; 9 bases align to TRBD1. CDR3 length equals 14 residues. Germline values: CDR1 WSHSY, CDR2 SAAADI. Trimming cost V 6 bases and J 4 bases; bases outside gene matches: 7. DNA for the CDR3: TGCGCCAGCAGCGGACCGGGACAGGGATACGAGCAGTACTTC. This translates into CASSGPGQGYEQYF.

The gene calls are TRBV28 and TRBJ1-3, with D possibly TRBD1 on 5 matching bases. V lost 5 bases to trimming and J lost 2 bases, with 19 bases between them. The CDR3 spans 17 residues. CDR1 and CDR2 (germline): MDHEN, SYDVKM. For the CDR3, the DNA is TGTGCCAGCAGTCCTCCCCCGGGGCTCGCGGCTGGAAACACCATATATTTT. This codes for CASSPPPGLAAGNTIYF.

The CDR3 loop is CASRRPGTGGYGYTF. The CDR3 nucleotides are TGTGCCAGCAGACGCCCCGGGACAGGGGGCTATGGCTACACCTTC. The gene calls are TRBV5-8 and TRBJ1-2; the match to TRBD1 covers 11 bases. V trimming: 5 bases; J trimming: 4 bases; junction bases outside the gene matches: 7. Germline V gives CDR1 SGHTS, CDR2 YDEGEE. This CDR3 has 15 residues.

Concerning this clone: This CDR3 is also generated by other DNA sequences in the sample. J is TRBJ2-2 and V is TRBV5-6; 7 nucleotides agree with TRBD2. Germline V gene data show CDR1 as SGHDT and CDR2 as YYEEEE. The J segment lost 7 bases and the V segment lost 4 bases, leaving 7 bases of the junction unmatched. This CDR3 comprises 14 residues. CDR3 nucleotides: TGTGCCAGCAGCCAAGGGCCGGGGGGCGGGGAGCTGTTTTTT. It encodes CASSQGPGGGELFF.

The chain links TRBV30 to TRBJ2-1; no reliable D call. Germline V gene lookup returns CDR1 GTSNPN and CDR2 SVGIG (reference sequence). This CDR3 has 12 amino acids. Trimming pared 0 bases from V and 6 bases from J, leaving 6 bases between. The CDR3 DNA reads TGTGCCTGGAGTGTACAGTCCAATGAGCAGTTCTTC. This gives the protein CAWSVQSNEQFF.

As concerns this clone: Other DNA sequences of this sample code for an identical CDR3. The chain is built from TRBV30 and TRBJ1-1; no reliable D call. CDR1 and CDR2 (germline): GTSNPN, SVGIG (reference sequence). The CDR3 spans 13 residues. V was trimmed by 4 bases and J by 1 base, leaving 10 bases between them. This CDR3 reads CAWTLQENTEAFF. The CDR3 bases are TGTGCCTGGACACTTCAGGAGAACACTGAAGCTTTCTTT.

CDR3 amino acids: CASSSRVSTTTDTQYF. CDR3 DNA sequence: TGTGCCAGCAGCTCGCGGGTGAGCACAACCACAGATACGCAGTATTTT. This chain joins TRBV9 and TRBJ2-3; TRBD2 might be the D (5 bases). The V gene's germline CDR1 is SGDLS and CDR2 YYNGEE. The V and J ends lost 4 bases and 2 bases respectively, with 17 bases between them. The CDR3 loop spans 16 amino acids.

The V call is TRBV10-3, the J call TRBJ2-5, with 7 nucleotides matching TRBD2. The CDR3 contains 15 residues. Looked up from germline, CDR1 is ENHRY and CDR2 is SYGVKD. Trimming cost V 3 bases and J 5 bases; bases outside gene matches: 9. The CDR3 protein is CAISDFGRNSETQYF. In DNA, the CDR3 is TGTGCCATCAGTGATTTCGGGAGGAATTCTGAGACCCAGTACTTC.

The genes are TRBV28 and TRBJ1-3; D possibly corresponds to TRBD1 (5 bases). Per the germline V gene, CDR1 is MDHEN and CDR2 is SYDVKM. V gave up 7 bases and J gave up 2 bases, with 15 bases separating them. The length of the CDR3 is 15 residues. For the CDR3, the DNA is TGTGCCAGCAACCCGGGACGGAGGACTGGAAACACCATATATTTT. The encoded protein is CASNPGRRTGNTIYF.

This clone showed up just once. J is TRBJ1-6 and V is TRBV29-1; D not certain. The CDR3 length is 13 residues. The germline V gene encodes CDR1 SQVTM and CDR2 ANQGSEA. Trimming removed 6 bases from V and 7 bases from J, with 13 bases in between. CDR3 sequence (DNA): TGCAGCGTCAAAGCGGATTTGAATTCACCCCTCCACTTT. This translates into CSVKADLNSPLHF.

This clone was counted a single time. Different DNA sequences within this sample yield the same CDR3. This chain links TRBV19 with TRBJ2-1; D possibly matches TRBD1 or TRBD2 (5 bases each). Trimming stripped 3 bases from V and 0 bases from J, with 12 bases between. The CDR3 is made up of 16 amino acids. The germline gives CDR1 LNHDA, CDR2 SQIVND (reference sequence). CDR3 in DNA: TGTGCCAGTAGTATCGGGACGGGGAGCTCCTACAATGAGCAGTTCTTC. Protein sequence: CASSIGTGSSYNEQFF.

The rearrangement links TRBV10-3 to TRBJ2-3; TRBD2 matches 10 bases. The CDR3 extends over 15 amino acids. CDR1 ENHRY and CDR2 SYGVKD come from the germline V gene. The V and J ends lost 4 bases and 1 base, in that order; junction bases with no gene match: 2. CDR3 DNA sequence: TGTGCCATCAGTGTTACTAGCGGGGGCACAGATACGCAGTATTTT. Translated, it gives CAISVTSGGTDTQYF.

This clone was seen only once. This chain links TRBV10-1 with TRBJ2-7; unclear D gene. The V and J ends lost 4 bases and 0 bases respectively, with 4 bases between them. This CDR3 spans 12 amino acids. Germline values: CDR1 WNHNN, CDR2 SYGVQD (reference sequence). The CDR3 coding sequence is TGCGCCAGCAGTGCGAGCTCCTACGAGCAGTACTTC. Its translation is CASSASSYEQYF.

This chain joins TRBV5-1 and TRBJ2-4, with D unclear. This CDR3 has 11 amino acids. The germline CDR1 and CDR2 sequences are SGHRS and YFSETQ. The V end was cut by 7 bases, the J end by 2 bases, with 4 bases between. The CDR3 region has the DNA TGCGCCAGCTCGTCCAAAAACATTCAGTACTTC. This codes for CASSSKNIQYF.

The chain combines TRBV10-1 with TRBJ2-7, with 9 positions matching TRBD1. V shed 6 bases and J 5 bases; nucleotides not matched to a gene: 17. The CDR3 consists of 17 residues. Germline assignment: CDR1 WNHNN and CDR2 SYGVQD (reference sequence). CDR3 bases: TGCGCCAGCAGCCCTAATCAGCCCGGGACAGGGCTCGACGAGCAGTACTTC. As protein: CASSPNQPGTGLDEQYF.

This clone was observed once. The rearrangement joins TRBV5-1 to TRBJ1-4, with D maybe TRBD1 (5 bases). The CDR3 sequence is 15 residues long. V shed 4 bases and J shed 3 bases, with 13 bases lying between them. Germline lookup yields CDR1 SGHRS and CDR2 YFSETQ. The CDR3 nucleotides read TGCGCCAGCAGCGGGACCGGGACCCCTAATGAAAAACTGTTTTTT. It specifies CASSGTGTPNEKLFF. Complete variable domain (other parts from reference TRBV5-1 and TRBJ1-4): KAGVTQTPRYLIKTRGQQVTLSCSPISGHRSVSWYQQTPGQGLQFLFEYFSETQRNKGNFPGRFSGRQFSNSRSEMNVSTLELGDSALYLCASSGTGTPNEKLFFGSGTQLSVL.

The gene calls are TRBV28 and TRBJ2-7, with D possibly TRBD1 on 7 matching bases. CDR3 size: 16 residues. The germline V and J ends were trimmed by 2 bases and 2 bases, with 16 bases remaining between them. From germline, CDR1 is MDHEN and CDR2 SYDVKM. CDR3 protein: CASSLIGGGATYEQYF. CDR3 sequence (DNA): TGTGCCAGCAGTTTAATCGGAGGGGGCGCTACCTACGAGCAGTACTTC.

This sequence joins TRBV6-5 and TRBJ2-1; 8 bases are a match to TRBD1. This CDR3 comprises 12 residues. Trimming removed 5 bases from V and 7 bases from J; junction bases left unmatched: 1. Germline V CDR1 and CDR2: MNHEY, SVGAGI. CDR3 region: CASSRDRNEQFF. DNA of the CDR3: TGTGCCAGCAGTAGGGACAGGAATGAGCAGTTCTTC.

The chain joins TRBV6-5 to TRBJ2-5; possible D gene TRBD2, 6 bases. Germline lookup yields CDR1 MNHEY and CDR2 SVGAGI. V lost 5 bases, J lost 5 bases, and 15 bases lay in between. This CDR3 has 14 residues. The CDR3 DNA reads as TGTGCCAGCAGTGCCGGGACTCCCGGGGAGACCCAGTACTTC. Translating gives CASSAGTPGETQYF.

CDR3 nucleotide sequence: TGCAGCGTTTATACAGGGGGCAGGGGCCAAAACATTCAGTACTTC. It encodes CSVYTGGRGQNIQYF. The V call is TRBV29-1, the J call TRBJ2-4; 9 nucleotides agree with TRBD1. Germline CDR1 and CDR2: SQVTM and ANQGSEA. Trimming at V came to 5 bases and at J to 5 bases, leaving 10 bases not matched to a gene. The CDR3 is 15 amino acids.

The rearrangement uses TRBV5-1 and TRBJ1-2; 7 bases match TRBD1. J lost 5 bases, V lost 1 base, and 11 bases had no gene match. This CDR3 is 16 amino acids long. Germline loops: CDR1 SGHRS, CDR2 YFSETQ. CDR3 in DNA: TGCGCCAGCAGCTTGTCTACAGGGGCTTCGGGGTATGGCTACACCTTC. The encoded protein is CASSLSTGASGYGYTF.

This CDR3 reads CASSLGRRGGNEQFF. CDR3 nucleotide sequence: TGTGCCAGCAGTTTGGGCCGTAGGGGTGGCAATGAGCAGTTCTTC. This sequence joins TRBV28 and TRBJ2-1; D is perhaps TRBD1 (5 bases). This CDR3 region has 15 residues. With 3 bases removed from V and 6 bases from J, the gap between germline ends came to 15 bases. Germline CDR1 reads MDHEN; CDR2 reads SYDVKM.

V gene TRBV19 combines with J gene TRBJ2-5; 10 bases line up with TRBD2. The CDR3 is made up of 14 amino acids. Germline CDR1 LNHDA, CDR2 SQIVND (reference sequence). The V gene end was trimmed by 4 bases and the J gene end by 6 bases; junction bases not matched to a gene: 5. The CDR3 is CASSTSGRAQTQYF. CDR3 DNA sequence: TGTGCCAGTAGTACGAGCGGGAGGGCCCAGACCCAGTACTTC.

The gene calls are TRBV19 and TRBJ2-3, with D uncertain. Germline CDR1 reads LNHDA; CDR2 reads SQIVND (reference sequence). The ends were cut back, 8 bases at V and 3 bases at J, with 21 bases in the middle. There are 16 residues in the CDR3. The CDR3 loop reads CASSLYSRGVTDTQYF. The CDR3 DNA is TGTGCCAGTTCTCTATACTCCCGTGGTGTGACAGATACGCAGTATTTT.

This clone occurred once. The V call is TRBV9, the J call TRBJ2-5, with TRBD2 identical over 8 bases. Germline V gene sequence: CDR1 SGDLS, CDR2 YYNGEE. This CDR3 is 16 amino acids long. Trimming removed 0 bases from V and 0 bases from J; junction bases left unmatched: 4. CDR3 nucleotides: TGTGCCAGCAGCGTAGCTAGCGGGCGCTACCAAGAGACCCAGTACTTC. The encoded protein is CASSVASGRYQETQYF.